This T cell receptor (beta chain) was recovered during a study of T cells expressing NK-cell markers. Findings and limits, study-wide: Dominant NKG2C+ clonotypes made up roughly 1.0-7.0% of CD8+ T cells in six donors.

Each CDR3 protein gets one entry in TCRdb, which reprocessed the 5' RACE reads and gives no DNA. The specimen's table records around 380,000 distinct CDR3 sequences. The CDR3 runs to 12 residues. Germline CDR1 SQVTM, CDR2 ANQGSEA. With respect to this clonotype: Its antigen is not identified.

The V call is TRBV29-1, the J call TRBJ2-3; TCRdb's D call, TRBD2, is unchecked because there is no DNA. The receptor was derived from a woman in her forties or fifties in good health. Sequencing used blood T cells: a sorted CD56 or NKG2C T cell subset, CD4+ or CD8+ T cells, or bulk PBMC T cells (not recorded which). The CDR3 sequence: CTGLAIGDTQYF.